This T cell receptor (beta chain) was retrieved from a study of graft-versus-host responses after intestinal transplantation. Study information: Tacrolimus plus steroids were given to all recipients for 3 to 4 years, preceded by anti-thymocyte globulin induction.

TCRdb keeps only in-frame clones here, not all; method: immunoSEQ multiplex PCR. The data show some 45,000 clones, just under 95% seen once. Of note for this clone: The antigen remains undetermined.

General study results and limits: Declines in HvG clones occurring early post-transplant were associated with peak circulating GvH clone levels. In recipient marrow, GvH clones were found, and some appeared first in ileum or blood. The presence of high graft-versus-host to host-versus-graft clonal ratios in allografts characterized patients with graft-donor T cell macrochimerism.

The V segment lost 2 bases and the J segment 5 bases; nucleotides outside the gene matches: 6. CDR1 and CDR2 (germline): LNHDA, SQIVND (reference sequence). This CDR3 contains 15 residues. The chain has TRBV19 and TRBJ2-3, with 8 bases aligning to TRBD2. Specimen: PBMCs, collected around 48 weeks after intestinal transplant. The clonotype was recovered from a human patient who received an intestinal transplant, so some T cells may come from the graft donor. The CDR3 DNA reads TGTGCCAGTAGTATACGGAGCGGGGGAGGAGATACGCAGTATTTT. This translates into CASSIRSGGGDTQYF. Full variable domain (remainder filled in from reference TRBV19 and TRBJ2-3): DGGITQSPKYLFRKEGQNVTLSCEQNLNHDAMYWYRQDPGQGLRLIYYSQIVNDFQKGDIAEGYSVSREKKESFPLTVTSAQKNPTAFYLCASSIRSGGGDTQYFGPGTRLTVL.